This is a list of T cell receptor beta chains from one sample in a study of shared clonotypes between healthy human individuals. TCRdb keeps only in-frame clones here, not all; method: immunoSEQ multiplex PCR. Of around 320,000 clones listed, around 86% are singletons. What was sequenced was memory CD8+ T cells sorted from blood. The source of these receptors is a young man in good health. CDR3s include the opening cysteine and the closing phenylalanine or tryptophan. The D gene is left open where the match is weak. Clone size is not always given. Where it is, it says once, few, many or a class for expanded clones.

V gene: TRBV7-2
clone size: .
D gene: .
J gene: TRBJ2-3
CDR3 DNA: TGTGCCAGCAGCTTAATCTCTAGCACAGATACGCAGTATTTT
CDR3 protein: CASSLISSTDTQYF

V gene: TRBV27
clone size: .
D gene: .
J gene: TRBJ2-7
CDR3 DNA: TGTGCCAGCAATTTAAGGGGCCCACTCACAGACTACTACGAGCAGTACTTC
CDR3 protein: CASNLRGPLTDYYEQYF

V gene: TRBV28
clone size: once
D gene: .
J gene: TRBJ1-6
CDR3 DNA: TGTGCCAGCAGTTTAGGAGGCAGGGCGAGTTCACCCCTCCACTTT
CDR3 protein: CASSLGGRASSPLHF

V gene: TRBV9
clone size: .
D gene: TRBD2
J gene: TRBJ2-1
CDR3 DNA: TGTGCCAGCAGCGGGACTAGTACGTTGGATGAGCAGTTCTTC
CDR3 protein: CASSGTSTLDEQFF

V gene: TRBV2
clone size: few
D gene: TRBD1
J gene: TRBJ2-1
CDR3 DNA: TGTGCCAGCAGTGAAAGGGGGCTCTCCTACAATGAGCAGTTCTTC
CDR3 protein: CASSERGLSYNEQFF

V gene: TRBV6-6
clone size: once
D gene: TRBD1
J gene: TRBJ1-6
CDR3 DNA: TGTGCCAGCAGTTATACCGGGACAGGGGCCGTTTCACCCCTCCACTTT
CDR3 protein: CASSYTGTGAVSPLHF

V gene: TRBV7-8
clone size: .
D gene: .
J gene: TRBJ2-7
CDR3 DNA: TGTGCCAGCAGCTCCCCGACAGACTCCTACGAGCAGTACTTC
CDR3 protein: CASSSPTDSYEQYF

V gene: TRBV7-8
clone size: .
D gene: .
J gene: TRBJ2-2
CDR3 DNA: TGTGCCAGCAGCTTAGCTCAGGGAATTATGCGGGAGCTGTTTTTT
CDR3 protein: CASSLAQGIMRELFF

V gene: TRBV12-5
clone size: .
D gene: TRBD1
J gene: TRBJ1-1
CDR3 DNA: TGTGCTAGTGGTTTGGCAGGACAGGGGGCGGCTGAAGCTTTCTTT
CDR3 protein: CASGLAGQGAAEAFF

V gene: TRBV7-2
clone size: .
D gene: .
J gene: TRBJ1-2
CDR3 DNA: TGTGCCAGCAGCTTTAACAGATTTAACTATGGCTACACCTTC
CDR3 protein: CASSFNRFNYGYTF

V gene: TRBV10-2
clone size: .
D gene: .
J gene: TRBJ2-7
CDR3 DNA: TGCGCCAGCCCTCCCCCTCCCCCCAGCTCCTACGAGCAGTACTTC
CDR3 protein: CASPPPPPSSYEQYF

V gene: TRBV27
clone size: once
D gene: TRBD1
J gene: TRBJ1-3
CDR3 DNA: TGTGCCAGCAGTCCCGGGACAGCCTCTGGAAACACCATATATTTT
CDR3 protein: CASSPGTASGNTIYF

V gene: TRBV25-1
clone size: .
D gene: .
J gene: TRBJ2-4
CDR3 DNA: TGTGCCAGCAGTGTGGCGGGGGCCGAAAACATTCAGTACTTC
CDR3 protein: CASSVAGAENIQYF

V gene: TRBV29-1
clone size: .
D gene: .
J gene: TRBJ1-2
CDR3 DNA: TGCAGCGTTGAAGATTCGTTGGACAGCGATGGCTACACCTTC
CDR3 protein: CSVEDSLDSDGYTF

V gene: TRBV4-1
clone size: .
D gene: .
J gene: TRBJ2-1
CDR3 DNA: TGCGCCAGCAGCCAATATTACCGGGGGAGCTCCTACAATGAGCAGTTCTTC
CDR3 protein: CASSQYYRGSSYNEQFF

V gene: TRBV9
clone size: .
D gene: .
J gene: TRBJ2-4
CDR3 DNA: TGTGCCAGCAGCGTAGACCTTTCGGGCGGTGGTGAAAACATTCAGTACTTC
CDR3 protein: CASSVDLSGGGENIQYF